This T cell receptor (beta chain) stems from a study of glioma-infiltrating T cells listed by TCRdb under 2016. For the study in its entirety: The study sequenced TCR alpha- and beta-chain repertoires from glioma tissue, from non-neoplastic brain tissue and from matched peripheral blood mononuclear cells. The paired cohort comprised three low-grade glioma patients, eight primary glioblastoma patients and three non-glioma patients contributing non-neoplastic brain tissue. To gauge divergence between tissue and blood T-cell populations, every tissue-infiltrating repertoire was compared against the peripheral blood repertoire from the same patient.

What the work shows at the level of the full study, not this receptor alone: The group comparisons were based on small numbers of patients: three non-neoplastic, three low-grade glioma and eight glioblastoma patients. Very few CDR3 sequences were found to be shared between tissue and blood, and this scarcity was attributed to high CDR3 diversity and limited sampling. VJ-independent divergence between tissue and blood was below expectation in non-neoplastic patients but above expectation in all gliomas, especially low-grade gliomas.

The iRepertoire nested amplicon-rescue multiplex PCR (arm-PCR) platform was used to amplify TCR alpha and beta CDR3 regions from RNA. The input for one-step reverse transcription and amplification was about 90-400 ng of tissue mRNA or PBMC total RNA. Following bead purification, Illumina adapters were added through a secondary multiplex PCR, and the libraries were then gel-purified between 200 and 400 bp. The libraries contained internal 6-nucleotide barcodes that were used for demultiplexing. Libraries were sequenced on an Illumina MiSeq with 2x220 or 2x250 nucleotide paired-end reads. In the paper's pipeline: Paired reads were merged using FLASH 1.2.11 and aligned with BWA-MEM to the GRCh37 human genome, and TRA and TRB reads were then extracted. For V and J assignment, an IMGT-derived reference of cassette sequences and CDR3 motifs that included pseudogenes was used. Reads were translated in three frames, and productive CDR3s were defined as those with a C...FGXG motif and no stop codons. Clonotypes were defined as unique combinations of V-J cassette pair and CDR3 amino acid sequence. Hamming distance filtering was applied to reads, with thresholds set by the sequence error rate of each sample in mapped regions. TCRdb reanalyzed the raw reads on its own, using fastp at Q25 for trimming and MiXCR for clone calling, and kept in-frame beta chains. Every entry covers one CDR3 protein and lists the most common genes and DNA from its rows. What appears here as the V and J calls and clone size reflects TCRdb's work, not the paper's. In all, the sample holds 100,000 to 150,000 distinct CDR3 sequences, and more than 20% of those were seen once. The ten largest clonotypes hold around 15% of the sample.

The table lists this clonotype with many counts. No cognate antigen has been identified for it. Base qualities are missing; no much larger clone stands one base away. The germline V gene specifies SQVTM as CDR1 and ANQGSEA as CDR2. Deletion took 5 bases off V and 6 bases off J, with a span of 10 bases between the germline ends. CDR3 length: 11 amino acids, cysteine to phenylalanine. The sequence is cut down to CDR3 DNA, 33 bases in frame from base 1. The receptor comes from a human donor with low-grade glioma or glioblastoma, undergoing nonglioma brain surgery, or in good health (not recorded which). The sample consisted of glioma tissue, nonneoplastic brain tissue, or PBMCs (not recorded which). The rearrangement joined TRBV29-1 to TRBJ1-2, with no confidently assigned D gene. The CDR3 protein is CSVFRTDGYTF. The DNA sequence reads TGCAGCGTTTTCCGGACGGATGGCTACACCTTC.